This T cell receptor (beta chain) was profiled in a study of T cells in Graves' hyperthyroidism and ophthalmopathy. This clonotype was observed at least ten times. Amplified TCR beta CDR3 regions came from RNA transcripts. First-round RT-PCR with HTBI primers amplified the TCR CDR3 region. Using its own MiXCR run on the multiplex PCR reads, TCRdb lists one record per CDR3 protein. The repertoire has under 300,000 distinct CDR3 sequences, under 30% of them found once; the top ten carry about 30%. Newly diagnosed hyperthyroidism, duration under 2 months, in patients aged 18 to 65. The sequence was obtained from a man aged 40-49 years with Graves' hyperthyroidism that later progressed to Graves' ophthalmopathy. Material for sequencing was blood.

Here the CDR3 reads CASTSGLIYEQYF. In DNA, the CDR3 is TGTGCCAGCACCTCGGGACTCATCTACGAGCAGTACTTC. The chain combines TRBV7-2 with TRBJ2-7, with TRBD2 as a possible D gene (6 bases). CDR1 SGHTA and CDR2 FQGNSA come from the germline V gene. The V end was cut by 7 bases, the J end by 3 bases, with 13 bases between. CDR3 length: 13 residues.